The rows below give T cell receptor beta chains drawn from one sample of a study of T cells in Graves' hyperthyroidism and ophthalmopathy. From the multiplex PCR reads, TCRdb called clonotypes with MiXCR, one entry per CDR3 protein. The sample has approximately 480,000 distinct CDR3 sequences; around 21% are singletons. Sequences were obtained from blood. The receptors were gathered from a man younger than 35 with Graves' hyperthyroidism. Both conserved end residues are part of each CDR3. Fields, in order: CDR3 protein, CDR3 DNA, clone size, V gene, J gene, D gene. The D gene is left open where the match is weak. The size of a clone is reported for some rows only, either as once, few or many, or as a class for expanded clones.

cdr3_aa: CASSPLGTTGELFF
cdr3_nt: TGCGCCAGCAGCCCCTTGGGGACGACTGGGGAGCTGTTTTTT
clone_size: many
v_call: TRBV5-1
j_call: TRBJ2-2
d_call: -

cdr3_aa: CASRHRGEGNQPQHF
cdr3_nt: TGTGCCAGCAGACACAGGGGAGAGGGCAATCAGCCCCAGCATTTT
clone_size: -
v_call: TRBV6-1
j_call: TRBJ1-5
d_call: TRBD1

cdr3_aa: CASSWDGQVTYPEAKNIQYF
cdr3_nt: TGTGCCAGCAGTTGGGACGGACAGGTTACTTATCCCGAAGCCAAAAACATTCAGTACTTC
clone_size: many
v_call: TRBV27
j_call: TRBJ2-4
d_call: TRBD1

cdr3_aa: CAWSGVNYGYTF
cdr3_nt: TGTGCCTGGAGTGGCGTAAACTATGGCTACACCTTC
clone_size: -
v_call: TRBV30
j_call: TRBJ1-2
d_call: -

cdr3_aa: CASSPWTRGVTEAFF
cdr3_nt: TGTGCCAGCAGTCCTTGGACCAGAGGGGTCACTGAAGCTTTCTTT
clone_size: many
v_call: TRBV6-1
j_call: TRBJ1-1
d_call: -

cdr3_aa: CASSYWTVKDSPLHF
cdr3_nt: TGTGCCAGCAGTTACTGGACAGTGAAGGATTCACCCCTCCACTTT
clone_size: few
v_call: TRBV6-5
j_call: TRBJ1-6
d_call: -

cdr3_aa: CASSFGQSYGYTF
cdr3_nt: TGTGCCAGCAGTTTTGGACAGTCCTATGGCTACACCTTC
clone_size: -
v_call: TRBV27
j_call: TRBJ1-2
d_call: -

cdr3_aa: CAWTSLSSYNSPLHF
cdr3_nt: TGTGCCTGGACTTCACTAAGCTCCTATAATTCACCCCTCCACTTT
clone_size: -
v_call: TRBV30
j_call: TRBJ1-6
d_call: -

cdr3_aa: CASSQDSAERKPQHF
cdr3_nt: TGTGCCAGCAGCCAAGACAGCGCCGAGCGGAAGCCCCAGCATTTT
clone_size: few
v_call: TRBV6-1
j_call: TRBJ1-5
d_call: -

cdr3_aa: CSARGRVPLSGNTIYF
cdr3_nt: TGCAGTGCTAGAGGCAGGGTGCCGCTCTCTGGAAACACCATATATTTT
clone_size: -
v_call: TRBV20-1
j_call: TRBJ1-3
d_call: -

cdr3_aa: CASSRDRGWTEAFF
cdr3_nt: TGTGCCAGCAGTAGGGACAGGGGGTGGACTGAAGCTTTCTTT
clone_size: few
v_call: TRBV6-2/TRBV6-3
j_call: TRBJ1-1
d_call: TRBD1

cdr3_aa: CASSLPGQGDYTF
cdr3_nt: TGTGCCAGCAGCTTACCGGGACAGGGAGACTACACCTTC
clone_size: many
v_call: TRBV7-9
j_call: TRBJ1-2
d_call: TRBD1

cdr3_aa: CASSQVTSGYEQYF
cdr3_nt: TGCGCCAGCAGCCAAGTTACTAGCGGTTACGAGCAGTACTTC
clone_size: many
v_call: TRBV4-1
j_call: TRBJ2-7
d_call: TRBD2

cdr3_aa: CASSDGTLEAFF
cdr3_nt: TGTGCCAGCAGCGACGGGACTCTCGAAGCTTTCTTT
clone_size: many
v_call: TRBV7-8
j_call: TRBJ1-1
d_call: -

cdr3_aa: CASNQRGPQETQYF
cdr3_nt: TGTGCCAGCAATCAGCGGGGGCCCCAAGAGACCCAGTACTTC
clone_size: many
v_call: TRBV27
j_call: TRBJ2-5
d_call: TRBD2

cdr3_aa: CASSVDGGEYEQYF
cdr3_nt: TGTGCCAGCAGCGTTGACGGAGGAGAATACGAGCAGTACTTC
clone_size: -
v_call: TRBV9
j_call: TRBJ2-7
d_call: -

cdr3_aa: CASSLQGSSDGYTF
cdr3_nt: TGTGCCAGCAGCTTACAGGGGTCTTCCGATGGCTACACCTTC
clone_size: -
v_call: TRBV5-6
j_call: TRBJ1-2
d_call: TRBD1

cdr3_aa: CASSLLRGARTEAFF
cdr3_nt: TGTGCCAGCAGTCTGTTAAGGGGGGCGCGAACTGAAGCTTTCTTT
clone_size: many
v_call: TRBV27
j_call: TRBJ1-1
d_call: -

cdr3_aa: CASSPTTGGQETQYF
cdr3_nt: TGTGCCAGCAGTCCGACGACAGGGGGCCAAGAGACCCAGTACTTC
clone_size: many
v_call: TRBV12-3/TRBV12-4
j_call: TRBJ2-5
d_call: TRBD1

cdr3_aa: CAITGGRHGYTF
cdr3_nt: TGTGCCATAACAGGGGGTCGTCATGGCTACACCTTC
clone_size: -
v_call: TRBV12-3/TRBV12-4
j_call: TRBJ1-2
d_call: TRBD1

cdr3_aa: CAARQGAGGELFF
cdr3_nt: TGTGCCGCTCGCCAGGGGGCGGGCGGGGAGCTGTTTTTT
clone_size: many
v_call: TRBV6-2/TRBV6-3
j_call: TRBJ2-2
d_call: TRBD1

cdr3_aa: CASSLPGGLNTEAFF
cdr3_nt: TGCGCCAGCAGTCTTCCCGGGGGCCTGAACACTGAAGCTTTCTTT
clone_size: few
v_call: TRBV5-1
j_call: TRBJ1-1
d_call: -

cdr3_aa: CASSLDLGLIYEQYF
cdr3_nt: TGTGCCAGCAGCTTAGATCTGGGACTGATCTACGAGCAGTACTTC
clone_size: many
v_call: TRBV11-2
j_call: TRBJ2-7
d_call: -

cdr3_aa: CASSSAGLNTEAFF
cdr3_nt: TGTGCCAGCAGCTCGGCAGGGTTGAACACTGAAGCTTTCTTT
clone_size: -
v_call: TRBV5-8
j_call: TRBJ1-1
d_call: -

cdr3_aa: CASSESVSYEQYF
cdr3_nt: TGTGCCAGCAGTGAATCGGTGTCCTACGAGCAGTACTTC
clone_size: -
v_call: TRBV6-1
j_call: TRBJ2-7
d_call: -

cdr3_aa: CASRRQNNSPLHF
cdr3_nt: TGTGCCAGCAGGAGGCAGAATAATTCACCCCTCCACTTT
clone_size: many
v_call: TRBV6-2/TRBV6-3
j_call: TRBJ1-6
d_call: -

cdr3_aa: CASSGTGGLSEQYF
cdr3_nt: TGTGCCAGTTCGGGGACAGGGGGCTTGAGCGAGCAGTACTTC
clone_size: many
v_call: TRBV2
j_call: TRBJ2-7
d_call: TRBD1

cdr3_aa: CASTLGGRPYGYTF
cdr3_nt: TGTGCCAGCACCCTAGGGGGCAGACCCTATGGCTACACCTTC
clone_size: many
v_call: TRBV7-2
j_call: TRBJ1-2
d_call: TRBD1

cdr3_aa: CSARALAGANTGELFF
cdr3_nt: TGCAGTGCTAGAGCGCTAGCGGGGGCAAACACCGGGGAGCTGTTTTTT
clone_size: -
v_call: TRBV20-1
j_call: TRBJ2-2
d_call: TRBD2

cdr3_aa: CASSRPLDPGNTGELFF
cdr3_nt: TGTGCCAGCAGTAGGCCCCTTGATCCGGGGAACACCGGGGAGCTGTTTTTT
clone_size: many
v_call: TRBV6-1
j_call: TRBJ2-2
d_call: -

cdr3_aa: CASSGTSWEQYF
cdr3_nt: TGTGCCAGCAGCGGGACCTCATGGGAGCAGTACTTC
clone_size: -
v_call: TRBV12-3/TRBV12-4
j_call: TRBJ2-7
d_call: -

cdr3_aa: CASSLNSRTEAFF
cdr3_nt: TGTGCCAGCAGCTTGAACAGCAGGACTGAAGCTTTCTTT
clone_size: many
v_call: TRBV5-5
j_call: TRBJ1-1
d_call: -

cdr3_aa: CASSLAARAEETQYF
cdr3_nt: TGCGCCAGCAGCTTGGCAGCTCGGGCGGAGGAGACCCAGTACTTC
clone_size: few
v_call: TRBV5-1
j_call: TRBJ2-5
d_call: -

cdr3_aa: CSARDDPKTQYF
cdr3_nt: TGCAGTGCTAGAGATGATCCAAAGACCCAGTACTTC
clone_size: -
v_call: TRBV20-1
j_call: TRBJ2-5
d_call: -

cdr3_aa: CASRRDNTWGTEAFF
cdr3_nt: TGTGCCAGCAGAAGGGACAATACCTGGGGCACTGAAGCTTTCTTT
clone_size: many
v_call: TRBV28
j_call: TRBJ1-1
d_call: -

cdr3_aa: CASSQIRGVETQYF
cdr3_nt: TGTGCCAGCAGCCAAATTCGGGGGGTAGAGACCCAGTACTTC
clone_size: -
v_call: TRBV3-1
j_call: TRBJ2-5
d_call: TRBD2